The 25 T cell receptor beta chains reported below all come from one sample, sequenced in a study of T cell responses to AZD1222 COVID-19 vaccine. The repertoire was sequenced with immunoSEQ multiplex PCR; TCRdb's copy has only in-frame clones and lacks some. The sample records 100,000 to 150,000 clones, 88% being singletons. The sample was peripheral blood, taken on day 0 of AZD1222 vaccination. All receptors derive from an adult in good health.

J is TRBJ1-4 and V is TRBV19; perhaps TRBD1 as D (6 bases). V lost 4 bases and J lost 7, with 19 bases in between. Germline V gives CDR1 LNHDA, CDR2 SQIVND (reference sequence). The CDR3 is 16 residues long. The CDR3 bases are TGTGCCAGTAGTAGAAAAAAAACAGGGTACGGTGAAAAACTGTTTTTT. Its protein is CASSRKKTGYGEKLFF.

This chain uses TRBV28 with TRBJ2-7, with TRBD1 as a possible D gene (5 bases). The CDR3 is made up of 15 amino acids. V lost 5 bases and J lost 0, with 14 bases in between. Per germline, CDR1 MDHEN and CDR2 SYDVKM. CDR3 residues: CASSPRQYFSYEQYF. The DNA of the CDR3 is TGTGCCAGCAGTCCGAGACAGTACTTCTCCTACGAGCAGTACTTC.

This clone was seen once. The V and J genes are TRBV9 and TRBJ2-5; no definite D call. V was trimmed by 0 bases and J by 0 bases, leaving 12 bases between them. The CDR3 is made up of 16 amino acids. Germline V gene lookup returns CDR1 SGDLS and CDR2 YYNGEE. CDR3 coding DNA: TGTGCCAGCAGCGTAGGAACCAGAGCCGACCAAGAGACCCAGTACTTC. This sequence encodes CASSVGTRADQETQYF.

This chain uses TRBV19 with TRBJ2-7; TRBD2 matches 13 bases. Per the germline V gene, CDR1 is LNHDA and CDR2 is SQIVND (reference sequence). CDR3 length: 16 amino acids. After removal of 4 bases from V and 3 bases from J, the junction contained 6 bases not matched to a gene. CDR3 sequence reads: CASSTQGLAGVYEQYF. CDR3 nucleotide sequence: TGTGCCAGTAGTACTCAAGGACTAGCGGGAGTCTACGAGCAGTACTTC.

The chain is built from TRBV7-2 and TRBJ2-3, with TRBD2 matching 11 bases. The CDR3 spans 15 residues. V shed 4 bases and J 0 bases; nucleotides not matched to a gene: 0. Germline loops: CDR1 SGHTA, CDR2 FQGNSA. The CDR3 bases are TGTGCCAGCAGCTGGACTAGCGGGAGCACAGATACGCAGTATTTT. Translating it yields CASSWTSGSTDTQYF.

This clone was counted between two and nine times. Here the CDR3 DNA reads TGTGCCAGCAGCCAAGAGACAGGGTCTGGGGCCAACGTCCTGACTTTC. It is translated as CASSQETGSGANVLTF. The chain links TRBV4-2 to TRBJ2-6; TRBD1 aligns across 7 bases. The CDR3 loop spans 16 amino acids. Per germline, CDR1 LGHNA and CDR2 YNFKEQ. With V trimmed by 0 bases and J by 1 base, 0 bases remained unmatched.

The chain couples TRBV7-8 to TRBJ1-5, with D maybe TRBD1 (6 bases). The CDR3 is 14 residues long. Trimming stripped 0 bases from V and 5 bases from J, with 8 bases between. Germline V gene data show CDR1 as SGHVS and CDR2 as FQNEAQ. CDR3 bases: TGTGCCAGCAGCTTAGCACAGGGAGATCAGCCCCAGCATTTT. It codes for CASSLAQGDQPQHF.

The V gene is TRBV19, the J gene TRBJ1-2; 12 bases map to TRBD1. There are 16 residues in the CDR3. Trimming cost V 5 bases and J 4 bases; bases outside gene matches: 8. Germline CDR1 and CDR2: LNHDA and SQIVND (reference sequence). In nucleotides, the CDR3 is TGTGCCAGTAGTTTCGGGACAGGGGGCGGATCCTATGGCTACACCTTC. It codes for CASSFGTGGGSYGYTF.

This chain joins TRBV29-1 and TRBJ2-7, with 11 bases lining up with TRBD1. V was clipped by 5 bases and J by 4 bases; unmatched bases: 4. CDR3 length: 13 amino acids. Germline CDR1 SQVTM, CDR2 ANQGSEA. This chain's CDR3 is CSVTGTGGYEQYF. The CDR3 DNA sequence: TGCAGCGTTACCGGGACAGGGGGATACGAGCAGTACTTC.

This rearrangement joins TRBV9 to TRBJ2-5, with D perhaps given as TRBD1 or TRBD2 (5 bases each). CDR1 is SGDLS, CDR2 YYNGEE, per germline. Trimming left V 4 bases short and J 5 bases short, with 18 bases between. This CDR3 spans 15 amino acids. CDR3 bases: TGTGCCAGCAGCTACTCCGGGACCGGCTCTGAGACCCAGTACTTC. Protein product: CASSYSGTGSETQYF. The full variable domain, rest sourced from reference TRBV9 and TRBJ2-5, is DSGVTQTPKHLITATGQRVTLRCSPRSGDLSVYWYQQSLDQGLQFLIQYYNGEERAKGNILERFSAQQFPDLHSELNLSSLELGDSALYFCASSYSGTGSETQYFGPGTRLLVL.

This clone has just a few counts. The chain links TRBV7-6 to TRBJ2-7, with D maybe TRBD1 (5 bases). CDR3 length equals 14 residues. V gave up 0 bases and J gave up 4 bases, with 10 bases separating them. Per germline, CDR1 SGHVS and CDR2 FNYEAQ. The CDR3 reads CASSLAFQGYEQYF. The CDR3 coding sequence is TGTGCCAGCAGCTTAGCCTTCCAGGGATACGAGCAGTACTTC.

The chain combines TRBV7-9 with TRBJ2-5, with D maybe TRBD2 (6 bases). Germline-derived CDR1 and CDR2 are SEHNR and FQNEAQ (reference sequence). The length of the CDR3 is 14 residues. V lost 3 bases, J lost 4 bases, and 12 bases lay in between. The CDR3, as DNA: TGTGCCAGCAGCTTGGAGGGGATAGGAGAGACCCAGTACTTC. Its translation: CASSLEGIGETQYF.

The rearrangement links TRBV3-1 (or the pseudogene TRBV3-2) to TRBJ1-2; 7 nucleotides line up with TRBD1. The CDR3 has 12 residues. Germline V gene sequence: CDR1 LGHDT, CDR2 YNNKEL (reference sequence). V trimming: 1 base; J trimming: 14 bases; junction bases outside the gene matches: 7. CDR3 DNA: TGTGCCAGCAGCCAAGCCCGGACAGGCTGGACCTTC. Translated, it gives CASSQARTGWTF.

This rearrangement joins TRBV11-2 to TRBJ1-5; the D gene is possibly TRBD1 (5 bases). This CDR3 is built from 18 residues. The V end was cut by 4 bases, the J end by 0 bases, with 19 bases between. Germline CDR1 is SGHAT and CDR2 is FQNNGV. The CDR3 region is CASSSGAQGGHSNQPQHF. The CDR3 DNA sequence: TGTGCCAGCAGCTCAGGCGCCCAGGGTGGCCATAGCAATCAGCCCCAGCATTTT. Using reference TRBV11-2 and TRBJ1-5 for the parts outside the CDR3, the full variable domain is EAGVAQSPRYKIIEKRQSVAFWCNPISGHATLYWYQQILGQGPKLLIQFQNNGVVDDSQLPKDRFSAERLKGVDSTLKIQPAKLEDSAVYLCASSSGAQGGHSNQPQHFGDGTRLSIL.

The chain couples TRBV27 to TRBJ2-7; D perhaps matches TRBD1 (6 bases). The CDR3 is 15 residues long. Germline-derived CDR1 and CDR2 are MNHEY and SMNVEV (reference sequence). Between the trimmed V and J ends, which lost 3 bases and 4 bases, there was a span of 16 bases. CDR3 sequence (DNA): TGTGCCAGCAGTTTTATGGACAGAAGGAGTTACGAGCAGTACTTC. Its translation: CASSFMDRRSYEQYF.

The genes are TRBV19 and TRBJ2-7; 8 bases align to TRBD2. This CDR3 spans 17 amino acids. V lost 6 bases to trimming and J lost 0 bases; unmatched junction nucleotides: 13. Looked up from germline, CDR1 is LNHDA and CDR2 is SQIVND (reference sequence). The CDR3 DNA is TGTGCCAGTAGCTCCCGGGCTAGCGGGTCGAGCTCCTACGAGCAGTACTTC. Amino acids: CASSSRASGSSSYEQYF.

The V gene is TRBV29-1, the J gene TRBJ1-1; D remains unclear. This CDR3 region has 10 residues. Looked up from germline, CDR1 is SQVTM and CDR2 is ANQGSEA. Trimming removed 4 bases at V and 5 bases at J, with 5 bases between. DNA of the CDR3: TGCAGCGTTGGGACTACTGAAGCTTTCTTT. Translation: CSVGTTEAFF.

The chain has TRBV25-1 and TRBJ2-1, with D possibly TRBD1 on 6 matching bases. The CDR3 covers 14 residues. The germline gives CDR1 MGHDK, CDR2 SYGVNS. Trimming shortened V by 8 bases and J by 4 bases, and 15 bases separated the two germline ends. CDR3 protein: CASGMDRGYNEQFF. In DNA form, the CDR3 reads TGTGCCAGCGGAATGGACAGAGGATACAATGAGCAGTTCTTC.

The chain couples TRBV7-2 to TRBJ2-1; 14 bases map to TRBD2. Trimming at V came to 4 bases and at J to 15 bases, leaving 8 bases not matched to a gene. The CDR3 sequence is 14 residues long. From germline, CDR1 is SGHTA and CDR2 FQGNSA. Here the CDR3 reads CASSSGGLAGVAFF. The CDR3, as DNA: TGTGCCAGCAGCTCGGGGGGACTAGCGGGAGTCGCGTTCTTC.

The chain links TRBV3-1 (or the pseudogene TRBV3-2) to TRBJ1-5, with 9 bases fitting TRBD1. Per the germline V gene, CDR1 is LGHDT and CDR2 is YNNKEL (reference sequence). This CDR3 has 15 residues. Trimming at V came to 0 bases and at J to 5 bases, leaving 2 bases not matched to a gene. CDR3: CASSQDTGGDQPQHF. In DNA form, the CDR3 reads TGTGCCAGCAGCCAAGATACAGGGGGCGATCAGCCCCAGCATTTT.

On this clone itself: This sample also contains other DNA sequences that code for the same CDR3. The V gene is TRBV19, the J gene TRBJ2-7; D may be TRBD2 (5 bases). Looked up from germline, CDR1 is LNHDA and CDR2 is SQIVND (reference sequence). Trimming pared 1 base from V and 6 bases from J, leaving 7 bases between. The CDR3 spans 12 residues. In nucleotides, the CDR3 is TGTGCCAGTAGTATAGGAGGGTCCGAGCAGTACTTC. This translates into CASSIGGSEQYF.

The gene calls are TRBV4-1 and TRBJ2-3; possible D gene TRBD2, 5 bases. CDR3 length: 17 amino acids. CDR1 and CDR2 (germline): MGHRA, YSYEKL. Trimming took off 0 bases at V and 0 bases at J, with 13 bases between the two ends. DNA of the CDR3: TGCGCCAGCAGCCAAGATAGCGTAGGCGGGAGCACAGATACGCAGTATTTT. As protein: CASSQDSVGGSTDTQYF.

The chain couples TRBV23-1 to TRBJ2-2; TRBD1 agrees at 9 bases. TRBV23-1 is marked as an open reading frame, function uncertain. J lost 7 bases, V lost 7 bases, and 10 bases had no gene match. The CDR3 extends over 15 amino acids. The CDR3 is CASTTGTGSGGELFF. The CDR3 DNA is TGCGCCAGCACCACCGGGACAGGGTCTGGCGGGGAGCTGTTTTTT.

The chain is built from TRBV3-1 (or the pseudogene TRBV3-2) and TRBJ1-1; D remains ambiguous. The CDR3 is made up of 13 amino acids. Germline CDR1 reads LGHDT; CDR2 reads YNNKEL (reference sequence). Trimming left V 4 bases short and J 4 bases short, with 10 bases between. The CDR3 loop reads CASSLRVATEAFF. Written as DNA, the CDR3 is TGTGCCAGCAGCCTTAGGGTGGCCACTGAAGCTTTCTTT.

The chain employs TRBV9 and TRBJ2-1; 8 positions agree with TRBD2. The CDR3 loop spans 15 amino acids. Trimming cost V 2 bases and J 7 bases; bases outside gene matches: 8. Germline CDR1 SGDLS, CDR2 YYNGEE. The CDR3 coding sequence is TGTGCCAGCAGCGTGGGCGGGGGGTCCGCGAATGAGCAGTTCTTC. Its protein is CASSVGGGSANEQFF.